Below, 27 T cell receptor beta chains from the same sample are listed, as sequenced in a study of T cell responses to AZD1222 COVID-19 vaccine. Profiling relied on immunoSEQ multiplex PCR, and the TCRdb table lists in-frame clones only, not all of them. The repertoire holds some 150,000 clones, with roughly 90% as singletons. This sample comprised peripheral blood, obtained on day 0 of AZD1222 vaccination. The source is an adult in good health.

V and J are TRBV10-3 and TRBJ1-6; TRBD1 is a possible D gene (5 bases). The germline CDR1 and CDR2 sequences are ENHRY and SYGVKD. This CDR3 contains 15 residues. Between the trimmed V and J ends, which lost 6 bases and 10 bases, there was a span of 19 bases. The CDR3 loop reads CAISDTPEGRSPLHF. In nucleotides, the CDR3 is TGTGCCATCAGCGACACACCGGAGGGGAGATCACCCCTCCACTTT.

Comment on this clone: A read error may account for a junction end that differs from germline. The CDR3 protein is CASIEYDGEQFF. As DNA, the CDR3 is TGTGCCAGCATTGAATACGACGGCGAGCAGTTCTTC. The chain uses TRBV25-1 and TRBJ2-1; unclear D gene. The CDR3 totals 12 residues. Germline CDR1 reads MGHDK; CDR2 reads SYGVNS.

V is TRBV5-4 and J is TRBJ1-1, with D perhaps matching TRBD1 (6 bases). Trimming shortened V by 4 bases and J by 5 bases, and 24 bases separated the two germline ends. The CDR3 has 17 amino acids. From germline, CDR1 is SGHNT and CDR2 YYREEE (reference sequence). CDR3 sequence reads: CASSLKAPGDRRTEAFF. CDR3 bases: TGTGCCAGCAGCCTCAAAGCCCCAGGGGACCGGAGGACTGAAGCTTTCTTT.

The chain combines TRBV7-8 with TRBJ2-1; the match to TRBD2 covers 7 bases. CDR3 length: 15 amino acids. The ends lost 0 bases at V and 6 bases at J; junction bases unmatched: 5. From germline, CDR1 is SGHVS and CDR2 FQNEAQ. CDR3 sequence: CASSLAWPSGNEQFF. The DNA for the CDR3 is TGTGCCAGCAGCTTAGCGTGGCCTAGCGGCAATGAGCAGTTCTTC.

V usage is TRBV7-8 and J usage is TRBJ2-7; TRBD1 might be the D (6 bases). Germline V gene data show CDR1 as SGHVS and CDR2 as FQNEAQ. Trimming took off 1 base at V and 3 bases at J, with 13 bases between the two ends. The CDR3 is 15 amino acids. The CDR3 sequence is CASSLGGQNHYEQYF. In nucleotides, the CDR3 is TGTGCCAGCAGCTTAGGGGGACAAAACCACTACGAGCAGTACTTC.

The chain recombines TRBV6-5 with TRBJ1-1; D is uncertain. Trimming shortened V by 9 bases and J by 1 base, and 15 bases separated the two germline ends. CDR3 length: 14 amino acids. CDR1 and CDR2 from the germline V gene are MNHEY and SVGAGI. CDR3: CASDFGLGNTEAFF. The CDR3 DNA sequence: TGTGCCAGTGATTTTGGCCTCGGGAACACTGAAGCTTTCTTT.

This rearrangement joins TRBV5-6 to TRBJ1-3; possibly TRBD1 for D (5 bases). Germline lookup yields CDR1 SGHDT and CDR2 YYEEEE. The length of the CDR3 is 14 residues. With 1 base removed from V and 2 bases from J, the gap between germline ends came to 7 bases. The DNA for the CDR3 is TGTGCCAGCAGCTTGTCAGGGCCTGGAAACACCATATATTTT. Protein product: CASSLSGPGNTIYF.

V usage is TRBV14 and J usage is TRBJ1-1, with D uncertain. Germline CDR1 reads SGHDN; CDR2 reads FVKESK. This CDR3 contains 13 residues. V lost 4 bases and J lost 0, with 6 bases in between. CDR3 loop: CASSPSMNTEAFF. The DNA for the CDR3 is TGTGCCAGCAGCCCGAGCATGAACACTGAAGCTTTCTTT.

This chain links TRBV6-2 or TRBV6-3 with TRBJ2-7; no firm D call. V was pared by 2 bases and J by 6 bases, with 11 bases between. Germline values: CDR1 MNHEY, CDR2 SVGEGT. The CDR3 runs to 13 residues. The CDR3 spells CASSYLGRFEQYF. The CDR3 DNA sequence: TGTGCCAGCAGTTACCTGGGCCGTTTCGAGCAGTACTTC.

The chain recombines TRBV5-1 with TRBJ2-6; no definite D call. Deletions cut 0 bases from V and 1 base from J, with 5 bases between. CDR1 is SGHRS, CDR2 YFSETQ, per germline. This CDR3 comprises 15 residues. CDR3 nucleotides: TGCGCCAGCAGCTTGGCGGATTCTGGGGCCAACGTCCTGACTTTC. It specifies CASSLADSGANVLTF.

The chain recombines TRBV5-6 with TRBJ1-4; no definite D call. The germline V gene encodes CDR1 SGHDT and CDR2 YYEEEE. The V end lost 0 bases, the J end lost 0 bases, and 3 bases lay between the germline ends. The CDR3 contains 14 residues. CDR3 residues: CASSLVATNEKLFF. CDR3 nucleotides: TGTGCCAGCAGCTTGGTAGCAACTAATGAAAAACTGTTTTTT. The variable domain in full, completed from reference TRBV5-6 and TRBJ1-4, reads DAGVTQSPTHLIKTRGQQVTLRCSPKSGHDTVSWYQQALGQGPQFIFQYYEEEERQRGNFPDRFSGHQFPNYSSELNVNALLLGDSALYLCASSLVATNEKLFFGSGTQLSVL.

The CDR3 region has the DNA TGTGCCAGCAGCCCAGAGGCTAGAGGGCACAATGAGCAGTTCTTC. Its protein is CASSPEARGHNEQFF. V gene TRBV7-9 combines with J gene TRBJ2-1; perhaps TRBD2 as D (5 bases). The CDR3 consists of 15 residues. Germline V gene lookup returns CDR1 SEHNR and CDR2 FQNEAQ (reference sequence). V was pared by 5 bases and J by 5 bases, with 16 bases between.

J is TRBJ2-7 and V is TRBV27; D may be TRBD1 (6 bases). Germline V CDR1 and CDR2: MNHEY, SMNVEV (reference sequence). This CDR3 comprises 17 residues. Trimming removed 5 bases at V and 0 bases at J, with 20 bases between. In nucleotides, the CDR3 is TGTGCCAGCAGTCTATTGGGGGCTGGCGGAAGCTCCTACGAGCAGTACTTC. Its translation: CASSLLGAGGSSYEQYF.

The chain is built from TRBV5-1 and TRBJ2-7; a possible D gene is TRBD1 (5 bases). Looked up from germline, CDR1 is SGHRS and CDR2 is YFSETQ. Trimming shortened V by 4 bases and J by 3 bases, and 14 bases separated the two germline ends. The CDR3 loop spans 14 amino acids. CDR3 in amino acids: CASSMATDSYEQYF. The DNA of the CDR3 is TGCGCCAGCAGCATGGCCACCGACAGCTACGAGCAGTACTTC. Complete variable domain (other parts from reference TRBV5-1 and TRBJ2-7): KAGVTQTPRYLIKTRGQQVTLSCSPISGHRSVSWYQQTPGQGLQFLFEYFSETQRNKGNFPGRFSGRQFSNSRSEMNVSTLELGDSALYLCASSMATDSYEQYFGPGTRLTVT.

V usage is TRBV2 and J usage is TRBJ1-1; the D is unclear. Trimming cost V 6 bases and J 3 bases, with 11 bases left between them. The CDR3 is made up of 13 amino acids. Germline lookup yields CDR1 SNHLY and CDR2 FYNNEI. The CDR3 DNA sequence: TGTGCCAGCAGGTCTAGCGAATACACTGAAGCTTTCTTT. It specifies CASRSSEYTEAFF.

This clone was seen a single time. The chain couples TRBV28 to TRBJ2-6, with 7 bases matching TRBD1. Germline CDR1 and CDR2: MDHEN and SYDVKM. With 6 bases clipped from V and 2 bases from J, the junction kept 10 bases outside the gene matches. The CDR3 sequence is 17 residues long. The CDR3 nucleotides are TGTGCCAGCAGAGGTGCACAGGGGTCCGCTGGGGCCAACGTCCTGACTTTC. Its translation: CASRGAQGSAGANVLTF.

The chain couples TRBV7-2 to TRBJ1-5, with D maybe TRBD1 (6 bases). This CDR3 region has 16 residues. CDR1 is SGHTA and CDR2 is FQGNSA in the germline V gene. V lost 1 base and J 3 bases, leaving 13 bases between the germline ends. The CDR3 DNA sequence: TGTGCCAGCAGCTTAGAAGGGGGGGGCTTCAATCAGCCCCAGCATTTT. It is translated as CASSLEGGGFNQPQHF.

In nucleotides, the CDR3 is TGTGCCAGCAGTCCACAACAGGGGACGAACACTGAAGCTTTCTTT. As protein: CASSPQQGTNTEAFF. The V gene is TRBV6-4, the J gene TRBJ1-1; 7 bases map to TRBD1. This CDR3 is built from 15 residues. V was clipped by 5 bases and J by 1 base; unmatched bases: 7. Germline assignment: CDR1 MRHNA and CDR2 SNTAGT.

The chain uses TRBV19 and TRBJ2-1, with D possibly TRBD2 on 5 matching bases. The V gene's germline CDR1 is LNHDA and CDR2 SQIVND (reference sequence). The germline V and J ends were trimmed by 7 bases and 6 bases, with 13 bases remaining between them. The CDR3 totals 13 residues. In DNA, the CDR3 is TGTGCCAGTAAGGGAGTGCTGGGCAATGAGCAGTTCTTC. Protein sequence: CASKGVLGNEQFF.

The chain joins TRBV21-1 to TRBJ2-3. TRBV21-1 is a known pseudogene. The CDR3 covers 11 residues. The CDR3 DNA follows: TGTGCCTCATTAAACGGGGCTACGCAGTATTTT. This sequence encodes CASLNGATQYF.

The genes are TRBV7-8 and TRBJ1-3, with 10 bases identical to TRBD1. Trimming removed 5 bases from V and 2 bases from J; junction bases left unmatched: 3. The germline V gene has CDR1 SGHVS and CDR2 FQNEAQ. CDR3 length: 15 amino acids. The DNA for the CDR3 is TGTGCCAGCAGCCCCGGACAGGGGGCTGGAAACACCATATATTTT. It specifies CASSPGQGAGNTIYF.

The rearrangement links TRBV4-1 to TRBJ2-1, with unresolved D. The CDR3 length is 12 residues. V lost 1 base and J lost 9, with 7 bases in between. Germline assignment: CDR1 MGHRA and CDR2 YSYEKL. CDR3 bases: TGCGCCAGCAGCCAAGTTATGGGTGAGCAGTTCTTC. It yields the protein CASSQVMGEQFF.

The chain carries TRBV27 and TRBJ1-2; TRBD1 aligns across 9 bases. Germline V gene lookup returns CDR1 MNHEY and CDR2 SMNVEV (reference sequence). The CDR3 is made up of 14 amino acids. The V segment lost 6 bases and the J segment 6 bases; nucleotides outside the gene matches: 8. CDR3 sequence reads: CASSPGQGYDGYTF. CDR3 bases: TGTGCCAGCAGCCCGGGACAGGGTTACGATGGCTACACCTTC.

V and J are TRBV14 and TRBJ1-2; weak D call: TRBD1 (5 bases). CDR1 and CDR2 (germline): SGHDN, FVKESK. V lost 2 bases and J 4 bases, leaving 8 bases between the germline ends. This CDR3 comprises 13 residues. CDR3 bases: TGTGCCAGCAGCCAACAGGGTGGCTATGGCTACACCTTC. Protein sequence: CASSQQGGYGYTF.

This clone appeared a few times. V is TRBV5-4 and J is TRBJ2-5; tentatively, D is TRBD1 or TRBD2 (5 bases each). Trimming shortened V by 4 bases and J by 4 bases, and 20 bases separated the two germline ends. Germline assignment: CDR1 SGHNT and CDR2 YYREEE (reference sequence). CDR3 size: 16 residues. The CDR3 DNA sequence: TGTGCCAGCAGCCAAATCGGGACCCCACAGCGAGAGACCCAGTACTTC. Translated, it gives CASSQIGTPQRETQYF.

The chain combines TRBV28 with TRBJ1-2; TRBD1 is a possible D gene (5 bases). CDR3 length: 14 amino acids. Between the trimmed V and J ends, which lost 6 bases and 4 bases, there was a span of 15 bases. Per the germline V gene, CDR1 is MDHEN and CDR2 is SYDVKM. CDR3 in DNA: TGTGCCAGCAGCGGGCGGAGGGGCGCCTATGGCTACACCTTC. Protein product: CASSGRRGAYGYTF.

V gene TRBV29-1 combines with J gene TRBJ1-4; the D is unclear. V lost 7 bases to trimming and J lost 3 bases, with 12 bases between them. The germline V gene encodes CDR1 SQVTM and CDR2 ANQGSEA. The CDR3 spans 13 residues. Written as DNA, the CDR3 is TGCAGCGCGTCACCAGAGCCTAATGAAAAACTGTTTTTT. It yields the protein CSASPEPNEKLFF.